A single sample gave rise to the 20 T cell receptor beta chains below, sequenced in a study of blood T cells in healthy people across ages. Using a J-beta primer mix together with a sample-barcoded 5' primer, a second PCR was run for roughly 6 to 12 cycles. TCRdb ran MiXCR on the 5' RACE reads and lists one entry per CDR3 protein. The sample has 600,000 to 1,000,000 distinct CDR3 sequences; roughly 25% are singletons. This sample also appeared in a second study, on T cells of mothers and their children.

The sequenced material came from blood. Receptors originate from a boy younger than 18 in good health.

This clonotype was seen only a few times. At one of its ends the junction is not consistent with the germline gene, which may arise from a read error. The chain links TRBV20-1 to TRBJ1-1; 7 bases match TRBD1. Germline V gene sequence: CDR1 DFQATT, CDR2 SNEGSKA (reference sequence). CDR3 size: 13 residues. The CDR3 DNA reads as TGCAGTGCTAGGGCCCAGGGGGATACTGAAGTTTTCTTT. This encodes CSARAQGDTEVFF.

V and J are TRBV18 and TRBJ2-2; 8 bases are a match to TRBD1. V lost 2 bases to trimming and J lost 5 bases; unmatched junction nucleotides: 4. The CDR3 is 15 amino acids. In germline, CDR1 is KGHSH, CDR2 LQKENI. The CDR3 coding sequence is TGTGCCAGCTCACCAGACAGGGGACGTACCGGGGAGCTGTTTTTT. This codes for CASSPDRGRTGELFF.

The V gene is TRBV25-1, the J gene TRBJ2-1; the D gene is possibly TRBD2 (5 bases). The germline gives CDR1 MGHDK, CDR2 SYGVNS. V lost 2 bases and J 0 bases, leaving 11 bases between the germline ends. This CDR3 comprises 16 residues. As DNA, the CDR3 is TGTGCCAGCAGTGAAGGTAGCGCCAGCTCCTACAATGAGCAGTTCTTC. Translating it yields CASSEGSASSYNEQFF.

There are a few counts of this clonotype. The chain carries TRBV6-6 and TRBJ2-5; 9 bases align to TRBD1. The DNA end favors TRBJ2-7, so the J call may be wrong. The length of the CDR3 is 15 residues. CDR1 MNHNY and CDR2 SVGAGI come from the germline V gene (reference sequence). The CDR3 DNA reads as TGTGCCAGCAGGGACAGGGGAGGACGTTGGTACGAGCAGTACTTC. As protein: CASRDRGGRWYEQYF.

The chain has TRBV9 and TRBJ2-3, with a possible D match to TRBD2 (5 bases). The germline V and J ends were trimmed by 2 bases and 4 bases, with 14 bases remaining between them. There are 15 residues in the CDR3. Per the germline V gene, CDR1 is SGDLS and CDR2 is YYNGEE. CDR3 DNA: TGTGCCAGCAGCGTTTTGACTACTAGATCAGATACGCAGTATTTT. Residues: CASSVLTTRSDTQYF.

As concerns this clonotype: Relative to the germline gene, one junction end is altered; a read error may explain this. This chain uses TRBV28 with TRBJ1-6; TRBD1 might be the D (5 bases). Looked up from germline, CDR1 is MDHEN and CDR2 is SYDVKM. This CDR3 is 17 amino acids long. In DNA, the CDR3 is TGTGCCGGCAGCCCCAACGGGGGTGGCCGGCTAGCTTCACCCCTCCACTTT. Translation: CAGSPNGGGRLASPLHF.

With regard to this clonotype: Compared with germline, one end of the junction differs, possibly owing to a read error. The rearrangement joins TRBV7-7 to TRBJ2-5; 7 bases fit TRBD2. The CDR3 loop spans 15 amino acids. Germline lookup yields CDR1 SSHAT and CDR2 FNYEAQ (reference sequence). The CDR3 region is CASSLGLDIQETQYF. In nucleotides, the CDR3 is TGTGCTAGCAGCTTAGGACTAGATATACAAGAGACCCAGTACTTC. Full variable domain (outside the CDR3, taken from reference TRBV7-7 and TRBJ2-5): GAGVSQSPRYKVTKRGQDVTLRCDPISSHATLYWYQQALGQGPEFLTYFNYEAQPDKSGLPSDRFSAERPEGSISTLTIQRTEQRDSAMYRCASSLGLDIQETQYFGPGTRLLVL.

This clonotype was counted only a few times. The V gene is TRBV4-3, the J gene TRBJ2-3; D gene unclear. This CDR3 contains 15 residues. Germline CDR1 LGHNA, CDR2 YSLEER. Trimming left V 1 base short and J 0 bases short, with 8 bases between. In DNA, the CDR3 is TGCGCCAGCAGCCAAGGGAGCTCTAGCACAGATACGCAGTATTTT. Protein sequence: CASSQGSSSTDTQYF.

This clonotype was seen more than once but under ten times. The V and J genes are TRBV4-1 and TRBJ2-5; D possibly uses TRBD1 or TRBD2 (5 bases each). The last part of the DNA fits TRBJ2-7 better; the J call may be wrong. Germline CDR1 and CDR2: MGHRA and YSYEKL. The CDR3 extends over 15 amino acids. The CDR3 region is CASSQDPGPTYEQYF. The CDR3 nucleotides are TGCGCCAGCAGCCAAGATCCGGGGCCAACCTACGAGCAGTACTTC.

Only a few counts were recorded for this clonotype. V and J are TRBV20-1 and TRBJ2-3; D unresolved. Between the trimmed V and J ends, which lost 0 bases and 3 bases, there was a span of 10 bases. This CDR3 has 14 residues. Germline CDR1 is DFQATT and CDR2 is SNEGSKA (reference sequence). Written as DNA, the CDR3 is TGCAGTGCTAGAGATGGCGACGGGACAGATACGCAGTATTTT. Translated, it gives CSARDGDGTDTQYF.

Note on this clonotype: Being one base from a much bigger clone, this may be a read error. This rearrangement joins TRBV10-3 to TRBJ2-5; no firm D call. The DNA end is a closer match to TRBJ2-7, so the J assignment may be wrong. Per the germline V gene, CDR1 is ENHRY and CDR2 is SYGVKD. The CDR3 spans 9 residues. The CDR3 sequence: CAISYEQYF. The CDR3 DNA reads TGTGCCATCAGTTACGAGCAGTACTTC.

There are a few counts of this clonotype. The genes are TRBV28 and TRBJ2-5; TRBD2 aligns across 11 bases. The J call may be in error: the DNA end matches TRBJ2-1 better. There are 15 residues in the CDR3. Germline-derived CDR1 and CDR2 are MDHEN and SYDVKM. The CDR3 nucleotides read TGTGCCAGCAGTTTAACGACTAGCGGGAACAATGAGCAGTTCTTC. Translation: CASSLTTSGNNEQFF.

The chain uses TRBV6-2 or TRBV6-3 and TRBJ2-1, with D perhaps TRBD2 (5 bases). V gave up 5 bases and J gave up 7 bases, with 12 bases separating them. This CDR3 has 13 residues. Germline CDR1 is MNHEY and CDR2 is SVGEGT. The CDR3 DNA reads TGTGCCAGCAGTGGGCCGACGGGGAATGAGCAGTTCTTC. This encodes CASSGPTGNEQFF.

This clonotype was detected only a few times. J is TRBJ1-1 and V is TRBV5-1, with 7 bases that match TRBD1. The J segment lost 0 bases and the V segment lost 4 bases, leaving 6 bases of the junction unmatched. Germline CDR1 SGHRS, CDR2 YFSETQ. This CDR3 contains 15 residues. The CDR3 protein is CASSRGQSLNTEAFF. CDR3 DNA: TGCGCCAGCAGCAGGGGACAGAGTCTGAACACTGAAGCTTTCTTT.

The chain is built from TRBV7-8 and TRBJ2-1, with 8 nucleotides matching TRBD2. Unmatched junction bases numbered 10, after V lost 8 bases and J lost 4 bases. Germline V lookup: CDR1 SGHVS, CDR2 FQNEAQ. This CDR3 has 15 residues. CDR3 in DNA: TGTGCCAGCCGCGGAACTAGCGGCGGTTACAATGAGCAGTTCTTC. It codes for CASRGTSGGYNEQFF.

This clonotype turned up a few times. An end of the junction does not agree with germline; a read error may underlie this. The chain uses TRBV28 and TRBJ1-5; D ambiguous. Germline CDR1 reads MDHEN; CDR2 reads SYDVKM. The CDR3 runs to 13 residues. The CDR3 here is CASRLFSNQPQHF. Written as DNA, the CDR3 is TGTGCCAGCAGATTATTTAGCAATCAGCCCCAGCATTTT.

This sequence joins TRBV29-1 and TRBJ1-2; a possible D gene is TRBD1 (5 bases). In germline, CDR1 is SQVTM, CDR2 ANQGSEA. The CDR3 has 14 amino acids. Trimming left V 8 bases short and J 2 bases short, with 18 bases between. CDR3 DNA: TGCAGCACGGAAGATAGGGGATTCAACTATGGCTACACCTTC. It yields the protein CSTEDRGFNYGYTF.

This clonotype came up a few times. V gene TRBV7-9 combines with J gene TRBJ2-1; D unresolved. Per the germline V gene, CDR1 is SEHNR and CDR2 is FQNEAQ (reference sequence). The V gene lost 5 bases and the J gene lost 0 bases, with 17 bases spanning the gap. The CDR3 contains 17 residues. The CDR3 protein is CASSLQHHPSSYNEQFF. In DNA, the CDR3 is TGTGCCAGCAGCCTCCAACACCACCCGAGCTCCTACAATGAGCAGTTCTTC.

There are a few counts of this clonotype. The V call is TRBV12-3 or TRBV12-4, the J call TRBJ1-1; 12 nucleotides match TRBD1. V lost 6 bases and J lost 0; bases outside the gene matches: 11. The CDR3 runs 18 residues. CDR3 sequence: CASRTGTGGRPMNTEAFF. CDR3 bases: TGTGCCAGCAGAACAGGGACAGGGGGCAGACCAATGAACACTGAAGCTTTCTTT.

This clonotype came up a few times. The rearrangement uses TRBV5-1 and TRBJ1-2; no clear D gene. CDR1 and CDR2 (germline): SGHRS, YFSETQ. Trimming shortened V by 0 bases and J by 7 bases, and 10 bases separated the two germline ends. This CDR3 has 13 residues. The CDR3 spells CASSLEGVGGYTF. As DNA, the CDR3 is TGCGCCAGCAGCTTGGAGGGTGTTGGTGGCTACACCTTC.